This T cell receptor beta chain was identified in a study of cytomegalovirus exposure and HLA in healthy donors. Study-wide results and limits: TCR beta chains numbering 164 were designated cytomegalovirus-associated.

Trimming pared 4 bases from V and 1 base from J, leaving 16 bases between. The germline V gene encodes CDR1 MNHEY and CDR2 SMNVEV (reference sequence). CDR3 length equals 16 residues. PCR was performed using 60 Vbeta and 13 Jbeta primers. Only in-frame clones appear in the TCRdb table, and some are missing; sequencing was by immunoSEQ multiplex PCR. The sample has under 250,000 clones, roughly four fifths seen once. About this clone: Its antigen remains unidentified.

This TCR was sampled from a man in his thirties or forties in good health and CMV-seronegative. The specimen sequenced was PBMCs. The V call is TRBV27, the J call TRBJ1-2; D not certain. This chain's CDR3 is CASSSERQEVNYGYTF. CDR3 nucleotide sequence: TGTGCCAGCAGTTCAGAACGGCAGGAGGTTAACTATGGCTACACCTTC.